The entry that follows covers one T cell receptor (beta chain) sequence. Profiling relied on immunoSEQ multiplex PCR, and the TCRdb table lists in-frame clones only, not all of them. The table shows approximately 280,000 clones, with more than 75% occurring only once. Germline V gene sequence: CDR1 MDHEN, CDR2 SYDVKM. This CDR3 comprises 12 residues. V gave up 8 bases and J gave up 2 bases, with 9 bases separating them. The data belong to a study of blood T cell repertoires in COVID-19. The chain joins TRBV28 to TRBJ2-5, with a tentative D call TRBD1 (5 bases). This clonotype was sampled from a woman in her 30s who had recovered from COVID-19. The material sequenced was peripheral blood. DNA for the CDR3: TGTGCCAGCGCCGACAGTCAAGAGACCCAGTACTTC. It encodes CASADSQETQYF. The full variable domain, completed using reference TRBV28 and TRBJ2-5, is DVKVTQSSRYLVKRTGEKVFLECVQDMDHENMFWYRQDPGLGLRLIYFSYDVKMKEKGDIPEGYSVSREKKERFSLILESASTNQTSMYLCASADSQETQYFGPGTRLLVL.